Below, one T cell receptor (beta chain) is given with its context. Its specificity is unknown. Genomic DNA was employed as the template in profiling TCR beta VDJ and CDR3. In TCRdb, the reads were re-called with MiXCR into one record per CDR3 protein. The sample lists 400,000 to 450,000 distinct CDR3 sequences, roughly 64% occurring once. V was pared by 5 bases and J by 3 bases, with 14 bases between. CDR1 SGHRS and CDR2 YFSETQ come from the germline V gene. CDR3 size: 15 residues. This record belongs to a study of CD8+CD57+ T cells in acquired aplastic anemia. Study context: Mean DNA quantity obtained from sorted CD4+ and CD8+ cells was about 3.2 ug. CD4+ cells from healthy donors averaged around 10 million reads. General study points: In common between the patients and the controls were some 29 CD8+ CDR3 sequences.

This chain joins TRBV5-1 and TRBJ2-2; D perhaps matches TRBD1 (6 bases). The receptor was derived from a human donor in good health, serving as a control. The specimen was sorted CD4+, CD8+, or CD8+CD57+ T cells (not recorded which) from PBMCs. CDR3 in amino acids: CASRFRGADTGELFF. CDR3 nucleotide sequence: TGCGCCAGCAGATTCAGGGGAGCGGACACCGGGGAGCTGTTTTTT. Drawing the rest from reference TRBV5-1 and TRBJ2-2, the complete variable domain is KAGVTQTPRYLIKTRGQQVTLSCSPISGHRSVSWYQQTPGQGLQFLFEYFSETQRNKGNFPGRFSGRQFSNSRSEMNVSTLELGDSALYLCASRFRGADTGELFFGEGSRLTVL.